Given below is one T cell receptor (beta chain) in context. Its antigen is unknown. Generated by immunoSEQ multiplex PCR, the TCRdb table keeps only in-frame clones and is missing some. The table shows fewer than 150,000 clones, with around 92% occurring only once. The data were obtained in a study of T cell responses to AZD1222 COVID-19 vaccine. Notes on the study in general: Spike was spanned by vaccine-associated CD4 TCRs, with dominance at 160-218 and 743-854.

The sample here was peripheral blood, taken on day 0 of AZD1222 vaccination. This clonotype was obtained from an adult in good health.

The CDR3 protein is CASSLGPRTAQSHF. In DNA, the CDR3 is TGTGCCAGCAGCTTAGGCCCTAGGACAGCCCAATCCCACTTT. The J gene is TRBJ1-6, the V gene TRBV7-2; tentative D call: TRBD1 (6 bases). V lost 1 base, J lost 18 bases, and 19 bases lay in between. The germline V gene has CDR1 SGHTA and CDR2 FQGNSA. The CDR3 runs to 14 residues.